A single T cell receptor (beta chain) is shown here with its context. Its target is unknown. This sample was included in a study of pediatric ulcerative colitis. CDR3 length equals 17 residues. The germline V gene encodes CDR1 MDHEN and CDR2 SYDVKM. Germline trimming cut 5 bases from V and 8 bases from J; bases unmatched to any gene: 20. Sequencing was at survey level. Profiling relied on immunoSEQ multiplex PCR, and the TCRdb table lists in-frame clones only, not all of them. The profile covers some 14,000 clones, with about 90% appearing a single time and 0.75% to 1% taken by the ten largest. Colonoscopy and blood draw happened at the same time. General observations from the study: Blood samples from a couple of patients yielded substantially fewer templates and were excluded from blood-rectal overlap analysis. In rectum, acute severe colitis had expanded clones and less diversity.

The chain combines TRBV28 with TRBJ2-7, with 8 bases lining up with TRBD2. The clonotype comes from a boy under 18 with moderate ulcerative colitis. Sample: blood. In DNA, the CDR3 is TGTGCCAGCAGTCAAGTTAGCGGGACCGCGACATGGTCACAGCAGTACTTC. It codes for CASSQVSGTATWSQQYF.